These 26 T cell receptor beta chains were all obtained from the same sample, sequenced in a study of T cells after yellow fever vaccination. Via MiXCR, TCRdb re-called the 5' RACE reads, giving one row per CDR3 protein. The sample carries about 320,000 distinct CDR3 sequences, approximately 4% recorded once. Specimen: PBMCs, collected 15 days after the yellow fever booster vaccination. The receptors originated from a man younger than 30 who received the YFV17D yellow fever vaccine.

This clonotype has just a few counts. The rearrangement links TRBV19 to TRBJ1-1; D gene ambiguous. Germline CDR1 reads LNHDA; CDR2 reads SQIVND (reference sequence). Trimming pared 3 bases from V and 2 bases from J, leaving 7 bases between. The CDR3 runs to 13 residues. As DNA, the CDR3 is TGTGCCAGTAGTATTGAGGGAAACACTGAAGCTTTCTTT. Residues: CASSIEGNTEAFF.

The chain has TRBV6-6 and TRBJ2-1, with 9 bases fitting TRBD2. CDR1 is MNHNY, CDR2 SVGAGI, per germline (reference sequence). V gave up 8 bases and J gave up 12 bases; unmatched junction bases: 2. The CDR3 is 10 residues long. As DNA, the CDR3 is TGTGCCAGCGCGGGGGGGGTGCAGTTCTTC. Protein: CASAGGVQFF.

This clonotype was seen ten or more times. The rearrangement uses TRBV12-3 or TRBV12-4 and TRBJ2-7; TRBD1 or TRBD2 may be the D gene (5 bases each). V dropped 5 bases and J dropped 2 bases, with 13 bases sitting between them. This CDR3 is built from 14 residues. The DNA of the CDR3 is TGTGCCAGCAGTGCCCCCCGGGGACCCTACGAGCAGTACTTC. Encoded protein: CASSAPRGPYEQYF.

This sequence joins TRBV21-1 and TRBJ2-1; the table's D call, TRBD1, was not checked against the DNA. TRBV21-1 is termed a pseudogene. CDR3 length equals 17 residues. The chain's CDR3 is CASSRTRGEGSYNEQFF. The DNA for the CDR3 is TGTGCCAGCAGCCGAACACGGGGAGAAGGCTCCTACAATGAGCAGTTCTTC.

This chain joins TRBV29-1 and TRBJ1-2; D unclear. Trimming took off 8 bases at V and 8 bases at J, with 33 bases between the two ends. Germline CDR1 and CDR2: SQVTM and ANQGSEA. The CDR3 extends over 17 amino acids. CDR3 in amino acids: CSPRALASSYGGSGYTF. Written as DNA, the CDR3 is TGCAGCCCGCGAGCCCTAGCGTCGTCTTATGGCGGGTCGGGCTACACCTTC.

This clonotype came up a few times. The CDR3: CASSPTGTAEAFF. Written as DNA, the CDR3 is TGTGCCAGTAGTCCAACCGGGACAGCTGAAGCTTTCTTT. V is TRBV19 and J is TRBJ1-1, with 7 bases aligning to TRBD1. J gave up 6 bases and V 5 bases, and 6 bases lay outside the gene matches. The CDR3 spans 13 residues. CDR1 is LNHDA and CDR2 is SQIVND in the germline V gene (reference sequence).

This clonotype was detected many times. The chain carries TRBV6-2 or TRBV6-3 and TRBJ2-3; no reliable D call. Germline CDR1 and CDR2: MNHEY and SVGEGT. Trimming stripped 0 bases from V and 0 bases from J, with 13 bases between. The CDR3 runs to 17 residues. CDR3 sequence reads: CASSYSPSAPSTDTQYF. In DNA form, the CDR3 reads TGTGCCAGCAGTTACTCCCCGTCGGCACCTAGCACAGATACGCAGTATTTT.

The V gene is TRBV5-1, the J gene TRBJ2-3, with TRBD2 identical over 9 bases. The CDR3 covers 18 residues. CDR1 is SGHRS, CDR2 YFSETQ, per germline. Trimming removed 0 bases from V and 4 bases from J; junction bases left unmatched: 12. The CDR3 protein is CASSLAEMAGGPADTQYF. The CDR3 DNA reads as TGCGCCAGCAGCTTGGCCGAGATGGCGGGGGGGCCCGCAGATACGCAGTATTTT.

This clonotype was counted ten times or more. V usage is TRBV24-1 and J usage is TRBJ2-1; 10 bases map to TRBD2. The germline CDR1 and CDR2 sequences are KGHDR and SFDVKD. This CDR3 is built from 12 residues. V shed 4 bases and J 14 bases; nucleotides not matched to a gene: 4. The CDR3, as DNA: TGTGCCACCAGTGACCCCGGGACTAGCGAGTTCTTC. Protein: CATSDPGTSEFF.

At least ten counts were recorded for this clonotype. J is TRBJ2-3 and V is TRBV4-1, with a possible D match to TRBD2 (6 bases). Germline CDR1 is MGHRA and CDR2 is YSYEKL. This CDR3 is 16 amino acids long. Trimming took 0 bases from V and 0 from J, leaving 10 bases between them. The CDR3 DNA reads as TGCGCCAGCAGCCAAGACGGGGGAGCTAGCACAGATACGCAGTATTTT. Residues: CASSQDGGASTDTQYF.

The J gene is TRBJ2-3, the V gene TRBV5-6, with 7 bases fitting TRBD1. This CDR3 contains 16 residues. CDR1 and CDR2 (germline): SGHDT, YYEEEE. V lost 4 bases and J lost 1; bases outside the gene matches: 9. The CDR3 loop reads CASSREKGAGTDTQYF. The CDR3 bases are TGTGCCAGCAGCCGCGAGAAGGGGGCGGGCACAGATACGCAGTATTTT.

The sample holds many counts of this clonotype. Here the CDR3 reads CASNRQVLGETQYF. CDR3 sequence (DNA): TGTGCCAGCAACCGACAGGTTTTGGGAGAGACCCAGTACTTC. The genes are TRBV28 and TRBJ2-5; TRBD1 might be the D (6 bases). Per the germline V gene, CDR1 is MDHEN and CDR2 is SYDVKM. The V end was cut by 7 bases, the J end by 4 bases, with 16 bases between. The CDR3 covers 14 residues.

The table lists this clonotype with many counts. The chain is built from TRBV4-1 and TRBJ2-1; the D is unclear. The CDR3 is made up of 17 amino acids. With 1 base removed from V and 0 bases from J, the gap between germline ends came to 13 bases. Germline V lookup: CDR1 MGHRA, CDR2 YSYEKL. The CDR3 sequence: CASSQAQSPSSYNEQFF. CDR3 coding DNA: TGCGCCAGCAGCCAAGCGCAGTCTCCAAGCTCCTACAATGAGCAGTTCTTC.

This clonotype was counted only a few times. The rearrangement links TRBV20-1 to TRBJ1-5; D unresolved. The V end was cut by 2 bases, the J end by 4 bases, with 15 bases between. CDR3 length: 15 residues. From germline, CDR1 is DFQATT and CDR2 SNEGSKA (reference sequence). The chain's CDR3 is CSARRTWVGNQPQHF. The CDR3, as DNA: TGCAGTGCTAGACGGACGTGGGTGGGTAATCAGCCCCAGCATTTT.

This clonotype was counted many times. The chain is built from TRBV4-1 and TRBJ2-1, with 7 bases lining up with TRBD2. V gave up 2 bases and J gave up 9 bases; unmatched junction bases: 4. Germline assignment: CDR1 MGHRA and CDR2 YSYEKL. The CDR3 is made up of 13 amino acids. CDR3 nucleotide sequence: TGCGCCAGCAGCCAACCATCGGGGGGTGAGCAGTTCTTC. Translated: CASSQPSGGEQFF.

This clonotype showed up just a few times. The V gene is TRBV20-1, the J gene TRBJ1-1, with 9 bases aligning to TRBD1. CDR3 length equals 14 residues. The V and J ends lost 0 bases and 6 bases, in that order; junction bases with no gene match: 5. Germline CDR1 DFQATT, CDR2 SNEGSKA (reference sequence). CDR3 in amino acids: CSARDPDRGAEAFF. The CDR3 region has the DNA TGCAGTGCTAGAGATCCGGACAGGGGCGCTGAAGCTTTCTTT.

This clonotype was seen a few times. In DNA, the CDR3 is TGTGCCAGCAGCACAACTTCTAGGGCGACTAATGAAAAACTGTTTTTT. Residues: CASSTTSRATNEKLFF. This sequence joins TRBV7-9 and TRBJ1-4; D is unclear. The V gene lost 5 bases and the J gene lost 2 bases, with 15 bases spanning the gap. CDR3 length: 16 amino acids. Germline V CDR1 and CDR2: SEHNR, FQNEAQ (reference sequence).

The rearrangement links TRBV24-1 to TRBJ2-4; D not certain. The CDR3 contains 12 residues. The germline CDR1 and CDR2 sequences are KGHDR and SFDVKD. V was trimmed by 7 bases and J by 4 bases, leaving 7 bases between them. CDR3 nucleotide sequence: TGTGCCACCAGCGGTCCGAAAAACATTCAGTACTTC. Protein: CATSGPKNIQYF.

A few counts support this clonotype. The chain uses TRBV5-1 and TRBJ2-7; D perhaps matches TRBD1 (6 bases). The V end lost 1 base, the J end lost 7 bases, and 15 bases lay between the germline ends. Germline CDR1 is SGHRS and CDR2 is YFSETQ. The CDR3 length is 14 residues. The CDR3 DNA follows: TGCGCCAGCAGCTTGCGGACAGCCTTTGAGGAGCAGTACTTC. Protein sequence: CASSLRTAFEEQYF.

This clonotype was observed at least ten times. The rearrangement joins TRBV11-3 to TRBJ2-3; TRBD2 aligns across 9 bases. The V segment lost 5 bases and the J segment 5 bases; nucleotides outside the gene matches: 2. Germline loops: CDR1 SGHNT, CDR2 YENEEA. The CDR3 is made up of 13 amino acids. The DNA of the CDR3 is TGTGCCAGCAGCGCGGGGGGGGGAGATACGCAGTATTTT. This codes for CASSAGGGDTQYF.

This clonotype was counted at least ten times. For the CDR3, the DNA is TGCAGTGCTAGGGGGACTAGGCCCCACGAGCAGTACTTC. As protein: CSARGTRPHEQYF. V gene TRBV20-1 combines with J gene TRBJ2-7, with 8 bases matching TRBD2. After removal of 3 bases from V and 5 bases from J, the junction contained 6 bases not matched to a gene. The CDR3 covers 13 residues. The germline gives CDR1 DFQATT, CDR2 SNEGSKA (reference sequence).

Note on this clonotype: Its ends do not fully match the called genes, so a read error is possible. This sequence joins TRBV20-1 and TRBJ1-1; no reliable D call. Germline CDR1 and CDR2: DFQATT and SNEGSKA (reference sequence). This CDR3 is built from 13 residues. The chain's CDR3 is CSVRGPGNTEAFF. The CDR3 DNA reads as TGCAGTGTTAGAGGGCCGGGGAACACTGAAGCTTTCTTT.

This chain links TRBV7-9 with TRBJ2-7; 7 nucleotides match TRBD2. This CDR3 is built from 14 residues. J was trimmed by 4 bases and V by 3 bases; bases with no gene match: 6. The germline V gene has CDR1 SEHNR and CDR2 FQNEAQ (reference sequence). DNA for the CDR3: TGTGCCAGCAGCTTCTCAGGGAGGGCGTACGAGCAGTACTTC. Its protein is CASSFSGRAYEQYF.

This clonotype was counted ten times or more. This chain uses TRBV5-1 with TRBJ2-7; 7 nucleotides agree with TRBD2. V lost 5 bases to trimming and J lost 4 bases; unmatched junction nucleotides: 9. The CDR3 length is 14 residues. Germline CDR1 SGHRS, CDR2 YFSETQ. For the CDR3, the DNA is TGCGCCAGCAGGTCGTGGGAGGGACGGTACGAGCAGTACTTC. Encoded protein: CASRSWEGRYEQYF.

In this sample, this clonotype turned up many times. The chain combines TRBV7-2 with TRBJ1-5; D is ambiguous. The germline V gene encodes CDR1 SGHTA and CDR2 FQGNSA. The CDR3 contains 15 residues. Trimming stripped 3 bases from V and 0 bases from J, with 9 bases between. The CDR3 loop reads CASSLIPNSNQPQHF. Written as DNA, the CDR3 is TGTGCCAGCAGCTTGATTCCCAATAGCAATCAGCCCCAGCATTTT.

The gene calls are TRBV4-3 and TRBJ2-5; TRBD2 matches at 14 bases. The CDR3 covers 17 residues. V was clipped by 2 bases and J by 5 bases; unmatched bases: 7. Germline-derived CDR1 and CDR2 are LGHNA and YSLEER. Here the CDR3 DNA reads TGCGCCAGCAGCCAACAGACTAGCGGGGGGGCTATTGAGACCCAGTACTTC. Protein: CASSQQTSGGAIETQYF.